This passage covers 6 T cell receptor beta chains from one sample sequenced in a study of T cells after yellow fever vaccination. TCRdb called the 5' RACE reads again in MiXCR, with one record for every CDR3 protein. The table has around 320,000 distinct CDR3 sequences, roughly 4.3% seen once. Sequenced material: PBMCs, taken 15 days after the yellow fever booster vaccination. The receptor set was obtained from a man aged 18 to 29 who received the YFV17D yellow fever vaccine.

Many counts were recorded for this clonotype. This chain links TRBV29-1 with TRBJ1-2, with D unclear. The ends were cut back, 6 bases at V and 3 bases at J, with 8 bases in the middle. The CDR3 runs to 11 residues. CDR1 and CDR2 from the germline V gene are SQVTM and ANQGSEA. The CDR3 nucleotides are TGCAGCGTAACGGGGTACTATGGCTACACCTTC. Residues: CSVTGYYGYTF.

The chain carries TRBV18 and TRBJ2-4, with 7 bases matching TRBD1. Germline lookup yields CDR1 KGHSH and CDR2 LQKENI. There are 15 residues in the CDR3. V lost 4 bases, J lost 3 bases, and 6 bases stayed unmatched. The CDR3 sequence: CASSRQGADKNIQYF. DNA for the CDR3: TGTGCCAGCTCACGACAGGGTGCGGACAAAAACATTCAGTACTTC.

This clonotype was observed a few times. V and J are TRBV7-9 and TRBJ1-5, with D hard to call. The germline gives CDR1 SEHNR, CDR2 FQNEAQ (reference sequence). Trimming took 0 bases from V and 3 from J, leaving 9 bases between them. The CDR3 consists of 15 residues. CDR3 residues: CASSLADETNQPQHF. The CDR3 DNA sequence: TGTGCCAGCAGCTTAGCAGATGAGACCAATCAGCCCCAGCATTTT. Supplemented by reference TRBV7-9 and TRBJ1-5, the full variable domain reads DTGVSQNPRHKITKRGQNVTFRCDPISEHNRLYWYRQTLGQGPEFLTYFQNEAQLEKSRLLSDRFSAERPKGSFSTLEIQRTEQGDSAMYLCASSLADETNQPQHFGDGTRLSIL.

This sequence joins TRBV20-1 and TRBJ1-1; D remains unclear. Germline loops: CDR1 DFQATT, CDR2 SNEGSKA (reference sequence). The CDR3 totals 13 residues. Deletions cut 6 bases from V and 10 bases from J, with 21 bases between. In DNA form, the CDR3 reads TGCAGTGCACCTCACCGAGAGCCTAGGGTAGCTTTCTTT. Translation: CSAPHREPRVAFF.

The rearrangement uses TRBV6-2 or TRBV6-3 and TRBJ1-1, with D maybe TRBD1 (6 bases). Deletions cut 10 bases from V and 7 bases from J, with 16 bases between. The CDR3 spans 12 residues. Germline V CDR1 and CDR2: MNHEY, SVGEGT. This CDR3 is CATLQGGGEAFF. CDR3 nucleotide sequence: TGTGCCACCTTACAGGGCGGCGGTGAAGCTTTCTTT.

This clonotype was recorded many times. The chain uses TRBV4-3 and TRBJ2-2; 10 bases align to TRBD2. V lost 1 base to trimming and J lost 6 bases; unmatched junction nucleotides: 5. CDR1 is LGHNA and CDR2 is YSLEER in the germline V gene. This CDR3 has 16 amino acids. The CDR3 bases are TGCGCCAGCAGCCAAGGGGCTAGCGGGGGCTCCGGGGAGCTGTTTTTT. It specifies CASSQGASGGSGELFF.